Below, one TCR beta chain is given with its context. Its antigen is not known. Germline-derived CDR1 and CDR2 are SQVTM and ANQGSEA. CDR3 length: 14 amino acids. Germline trimming cut 0 bases from V and 3 bases from J; bases unmatched to any gene: 4. This entry comes from a study of shared clonotypes between healthy human individuals. Study-level results: Clonotype sharing among donors likely depends on sequencing depth.

The protocol was immunoSEQ multiplex PCR, while the TCRdb copy is restricted to in-frame clones and leaves out a portion. The sample lists 2 million to 3 million clones, over 85% occurring once. Sequencing was performed on naive CD4+ T cells from PBMCs. The subset here: CD45RA+ positively selected. The sequence came from a young man in good health. Some clones in this sample may be carry-over from other donors' samples. This chain uses TRBV29-1 with TRBJ1-2; the match to TRBD1 covers 7 bases. CDR3 protein: CSVEDRQGDYGYTF. The CDR3 DNA follows: TGCAGCGTTGAAGATCGACAGGGCGACTATGGCTACACCTTC.